This TCR beta chain is drawn from a study of blood T cell repertoires in COVID-19. About the research overall: Spain, Italy and the United States supplied samples that represented acute and convalescent COVID-19.

Ages ranged from about 18 to 89 years, with residence in about two dozen US areas. The study assigned cohorts using participant-reported clinical history. Assay used: immunoSEQ multiplex PCR; TCRdb lists only in-frame clones, some missing. The repertoire includes hundreds of thousands of clones, 80% to 95% of them detected once, and 1.9% sits in the top ten. V dropped 6 bases and J dropped 6; count of bases not matched to a gene: 13. CDR1 and CDR2 from the germline V gene are SQVTM and ANQGSEA. The CDR3 has 15 amino acids. This clone has only a few counts. The chain has TRBV29-1 and TRBJ2-3; 9 bases are shared with TRBD2. The TCR originated in a woman between 18 and 30 years old who had recovered from COVID-19. The sample taken for sequencing was PBMCs or T cells enriched from blood (not recorded which). For the CDR3, the DNA is TGCAGCGTCCGAACCGGGACTAGCTCTTCGGATACGCAGTATTTT. Translation: CSVRTGTSSSDTQYF.